Listed here is a single TCR beta chain. Its antigen is undetermined. Trimming cost V 3 bases and J 8 bases, with 11 bases left between them. This CDR3 has 13 amino acids. The germline CDR1 and CDR2 sequences are MNHNS and SASEGT. This table comes from immunoSEQ multiplex PCR, and its TCRdb copy is limited to in-frame clones, with some not included. Of 140,000 or so clones in the sample, 90% to 95% were seen once. These data originate in a study of T cell responses to AZD1222 COVID-19 vaccine. General study results and limits: At baseline, just a handful of AZD1222 recipients tested seropositive. Two AZD1222 administrations were followed by greater Spike-specific TCR breadth and depth. The study sampled repertoires only after the peak T cell response.

This clonotype was obtained from an adult in good health. This chain joins TRBV6-1 and TRBJ1-5, with D unclear. Material: peripheral blood, obtained on day 0 of AZD1222 vaccination. This CDR3 is CASSDSLGKPQHF. The CDR3 DNA reads as TGTGCCAGCAGTGACAGTTTGGGGAAGCCCCAGCATTTT.